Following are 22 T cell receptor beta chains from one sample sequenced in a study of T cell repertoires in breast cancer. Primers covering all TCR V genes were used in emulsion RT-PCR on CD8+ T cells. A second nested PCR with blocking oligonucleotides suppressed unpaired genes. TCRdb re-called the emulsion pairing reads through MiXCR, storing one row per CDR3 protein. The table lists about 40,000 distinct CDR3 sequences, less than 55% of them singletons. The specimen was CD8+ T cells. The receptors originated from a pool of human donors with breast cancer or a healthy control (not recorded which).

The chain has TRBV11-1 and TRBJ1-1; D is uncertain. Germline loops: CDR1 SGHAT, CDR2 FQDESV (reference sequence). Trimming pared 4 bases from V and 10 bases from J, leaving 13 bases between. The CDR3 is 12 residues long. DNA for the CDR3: TGTGCCAGCAGCTGGGCGGGTACGCCAGCTTTCTTT. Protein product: CASSWAGTPAFF.

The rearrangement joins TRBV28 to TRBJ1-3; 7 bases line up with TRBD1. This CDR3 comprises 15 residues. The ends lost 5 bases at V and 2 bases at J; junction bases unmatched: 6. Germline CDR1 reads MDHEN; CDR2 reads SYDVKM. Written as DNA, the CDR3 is TGTGCCAGCAGTGTATACAGGGGAACTGGAAACACCATATATTTT. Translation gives CASSVYRGTGNTIYF.

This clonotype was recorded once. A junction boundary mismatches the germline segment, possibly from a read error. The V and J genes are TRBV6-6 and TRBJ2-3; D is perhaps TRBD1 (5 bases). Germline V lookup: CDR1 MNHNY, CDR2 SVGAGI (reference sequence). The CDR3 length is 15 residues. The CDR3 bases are TGTACCAGCAGTTACTCATTTGGGGCCACAGATACGCAGTATTTT. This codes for CTSSYSFGATDTQYF.

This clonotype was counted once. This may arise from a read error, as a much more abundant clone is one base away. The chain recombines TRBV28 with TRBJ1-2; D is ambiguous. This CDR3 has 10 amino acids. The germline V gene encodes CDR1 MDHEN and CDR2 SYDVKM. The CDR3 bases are TGTGCCAGCAGCGACTATGGCCACACCTTC. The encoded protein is CASSDYGHTF.

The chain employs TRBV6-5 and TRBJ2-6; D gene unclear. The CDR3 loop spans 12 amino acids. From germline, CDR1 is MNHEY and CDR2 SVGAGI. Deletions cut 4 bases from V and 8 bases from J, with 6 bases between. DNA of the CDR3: TGTGCCAGCAGTTCCCGATCCAACGTCCTGACTTTC. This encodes CASSSRSNVLTF.

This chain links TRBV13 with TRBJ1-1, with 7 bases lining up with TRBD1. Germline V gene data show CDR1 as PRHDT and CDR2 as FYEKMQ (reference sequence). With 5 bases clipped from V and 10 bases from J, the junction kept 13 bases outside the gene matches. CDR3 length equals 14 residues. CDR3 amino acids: CASSTDGDSQRAFF. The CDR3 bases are TGTGCCAGCAGCACAGACGGGGACAGTCAGCGAGCTTTCTTT.

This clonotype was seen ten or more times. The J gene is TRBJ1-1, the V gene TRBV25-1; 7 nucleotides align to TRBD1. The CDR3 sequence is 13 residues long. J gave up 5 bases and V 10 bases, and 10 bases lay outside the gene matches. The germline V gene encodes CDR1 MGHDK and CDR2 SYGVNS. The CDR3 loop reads CATQRQGGTEAFF. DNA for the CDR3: TGTGCCACACAACGACAGGGTGGTACTGAAGCTTTCTTT.

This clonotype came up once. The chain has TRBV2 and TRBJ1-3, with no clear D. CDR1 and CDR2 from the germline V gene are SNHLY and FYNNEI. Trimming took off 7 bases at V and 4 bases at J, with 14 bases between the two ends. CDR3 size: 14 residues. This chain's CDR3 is CASKSLPSGNTIYF. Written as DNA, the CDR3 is TGTGCCAGCAAATCGCTCCCTTCGGGAAACACCATATATTTT.

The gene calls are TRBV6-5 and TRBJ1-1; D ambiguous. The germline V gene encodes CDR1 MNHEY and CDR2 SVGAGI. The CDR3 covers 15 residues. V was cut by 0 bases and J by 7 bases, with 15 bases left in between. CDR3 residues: CASSYSAREGREAFF. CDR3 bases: TGTGCCAGCAGTTACTCGGCACGGGAGGGCCGTGAAGCTTTCTTT.

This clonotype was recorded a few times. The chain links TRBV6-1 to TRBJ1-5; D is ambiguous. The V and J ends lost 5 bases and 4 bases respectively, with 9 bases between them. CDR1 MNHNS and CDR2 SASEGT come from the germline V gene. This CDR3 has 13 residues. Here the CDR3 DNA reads TGTGCCAGCAGTATCAGGAGGAATCAGCCCCAGCATTTT. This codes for CASSIRRNQPQHF.

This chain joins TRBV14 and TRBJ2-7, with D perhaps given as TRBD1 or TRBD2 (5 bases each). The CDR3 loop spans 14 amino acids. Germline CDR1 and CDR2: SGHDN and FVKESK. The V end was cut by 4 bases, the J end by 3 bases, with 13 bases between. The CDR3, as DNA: TGTGCCAGCAGCCTCCGGGACGGTGACTACGAGCAGTACTTC. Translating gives CASSLRDGDYEQYF.

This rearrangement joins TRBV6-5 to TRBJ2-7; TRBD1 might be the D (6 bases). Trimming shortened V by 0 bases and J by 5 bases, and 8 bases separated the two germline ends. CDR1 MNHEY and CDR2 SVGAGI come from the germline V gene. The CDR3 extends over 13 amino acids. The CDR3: CASSYSNRDEQYF. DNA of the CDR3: TGTGCCAGCAGTTACTCCAACAGGGACGAGCAGTACTTC.

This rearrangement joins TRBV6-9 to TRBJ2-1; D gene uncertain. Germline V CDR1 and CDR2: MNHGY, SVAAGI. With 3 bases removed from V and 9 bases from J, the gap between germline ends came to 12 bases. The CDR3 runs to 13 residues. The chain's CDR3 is CASSYGGLGEQFF. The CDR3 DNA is TGTGCCAGCAGTTACGGTGGTTTGGGTGAGCAGTTCTTC.

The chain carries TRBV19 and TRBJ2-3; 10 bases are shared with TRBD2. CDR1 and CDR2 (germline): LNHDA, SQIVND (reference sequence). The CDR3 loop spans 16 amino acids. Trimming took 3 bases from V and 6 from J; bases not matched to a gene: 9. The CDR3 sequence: CASSIRIGTSVDTQYF. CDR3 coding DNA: TGTGCCAGTAGTATCAGGATCGGGACTAGCGTGGATACGCAGTATTTT.

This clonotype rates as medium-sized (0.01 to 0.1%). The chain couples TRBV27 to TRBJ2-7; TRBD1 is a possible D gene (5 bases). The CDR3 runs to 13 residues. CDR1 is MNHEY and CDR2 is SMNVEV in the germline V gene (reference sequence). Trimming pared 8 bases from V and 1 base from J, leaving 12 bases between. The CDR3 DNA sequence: TGTGCCAGCCCGCGGACAAGGTCCTACGAGCAGTACTTC. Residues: CASPRTRSYEQYF.

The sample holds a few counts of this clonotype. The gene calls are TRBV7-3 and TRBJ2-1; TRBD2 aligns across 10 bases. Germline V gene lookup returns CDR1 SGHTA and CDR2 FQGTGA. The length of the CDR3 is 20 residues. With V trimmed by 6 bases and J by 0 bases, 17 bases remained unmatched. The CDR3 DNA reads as TGTGCCAGCAGTCTAATAGCGGGAGGCCCTGTAGCAACCTCCTACAATGAGCAGTTCTTC. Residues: CASSLIAGGPVATSYNEQFF.

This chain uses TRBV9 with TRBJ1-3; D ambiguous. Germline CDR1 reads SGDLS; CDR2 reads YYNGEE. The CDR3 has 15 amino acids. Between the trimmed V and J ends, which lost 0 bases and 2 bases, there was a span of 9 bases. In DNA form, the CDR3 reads TGTGCCAGCAGCGTAGACGGCCAAACTGGAAACACCATATATTTT. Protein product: CASSVDGQTGNTIYF.

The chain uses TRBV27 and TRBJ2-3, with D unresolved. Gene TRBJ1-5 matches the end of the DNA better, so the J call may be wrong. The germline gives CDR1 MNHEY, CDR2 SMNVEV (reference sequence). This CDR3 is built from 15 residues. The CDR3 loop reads CASSWGSGSTDTQHF. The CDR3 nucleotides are TGTGCCAGCAGTTGGGGTAGCGGGAGTACAGATACGCAGCATTTT.

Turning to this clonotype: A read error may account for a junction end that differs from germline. CDR3 sequence: CASSPFQRVGVSQEAQYF. The DNA for the CDR3 is TGTGCCAGCAGCCCTTTTCAGCGGGTGGGGGTTTCACAAGAGGCCCAGTACTTC. The chain is built from TRBV7-3 and TRBJ2-5, with D tentatively TRBD2 (6 bases). The CDR3 length is 18 residues. Germline CDR1 SGHTA, CDR2 FQGTGA.

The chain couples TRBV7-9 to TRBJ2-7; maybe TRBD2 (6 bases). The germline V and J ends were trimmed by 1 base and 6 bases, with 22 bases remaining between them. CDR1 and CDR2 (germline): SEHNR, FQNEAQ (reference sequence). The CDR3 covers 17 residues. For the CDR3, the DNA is TGTGCCAGCAGCTTAGTGCGGGGAAGACGGGTAAGAGTCGAGCAGTACTTC. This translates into CASSLVRGRRVRVEQYF.

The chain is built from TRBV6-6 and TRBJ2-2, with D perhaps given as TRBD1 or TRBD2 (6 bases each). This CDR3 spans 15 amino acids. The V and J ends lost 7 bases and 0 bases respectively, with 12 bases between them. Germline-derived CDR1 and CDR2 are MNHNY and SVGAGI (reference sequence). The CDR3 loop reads CASNLRGANTGELFF. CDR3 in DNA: TGTGCCAGCAACCTAAGGGGGGCGAACACCGGGGAGCTGTTTTTT.

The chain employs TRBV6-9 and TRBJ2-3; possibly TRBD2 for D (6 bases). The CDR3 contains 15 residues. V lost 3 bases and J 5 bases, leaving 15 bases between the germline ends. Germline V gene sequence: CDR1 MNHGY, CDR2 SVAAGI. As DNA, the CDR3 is TGTGCCAGCAGTTACGGTAGCGGAGGAGGAGATACGCAGTATTTT. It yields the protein CASSYGSGGGDTQYF.